The clone carrying this TCR beta chain was found many times. No antigen is known for it. CDR3 size: 16 residues. Looked up from germline, CDR1 is SGDLS and CDR2 is YYNGEE. V shed 4 bases, J shed 3 bases, and the junction held 8 bases outside the gene matches. Quantitative 5'-RACE with molecular barcodes produced the TCR beta libraries. TCRdb passed the 5' RACE reads through MiXCR, listing each CDR3 protein once. The data contain around 390,000 distinct CDR3 sequences, about 20% of them singletons. The sample originates from a study of CD8 T cells in ankylosing spondylitis. Study findings and constraints: Blood from ankylosing spondylitis patients appeared to carry a characteristic roughly 8-variant TCR beta motif. Earlier literature documents some of the motif variants in reactive arthritis synovial fluid and blood. Disease-associated clones were reportedly significantly overrepresented in matched ankylosing spondylitis synovial fluid.

Sequencing input: blood, either unsorted or a sorted T cell fraction (not recorded which). V and J are TRBV9 and TRBJ2-3, with 10 bases that match TRBD2. The source of this sequence is a male donor with ankylosing spondylitis. The CDR3 sequence: CASSTRGLAATDTQYF. CDR3 bases: TGTGCCAGCAGCACCCGAGGACTAGCGGCTACAGATACGCAGTATTTT.